This T cell receptor (beta chain) was recovered during a study of blood T cell repertoires in COVID-19. Across the study: Sample material is recorded as cDNA or gDNA derived from T cells, B-cell-depleted T cells, or PBMCs.

CDR3 size: 15 residues. The ends were cut back, 1 base at V and 2 bases at J, with 12 bases in the middle. CDR1 is MNHNS and CDR2 is SASEGT in the germline V gene. Per the study methods: Cell counts per sample came from amplifying reference gene primers. Generated by immunoSEQ multiplex PCR, the TCRdb table keeps only in-frame clones and is missing some. V, J and clone size reflect that table, while D and trimming were determined from the DNA. This sample carries some 270,000 clones, about nine tenths of them seen once, and the ten largest clones take roughly 8.5%. The TCR was taken from a man aged 35 to 55 with active or convalescent COVID-19. Sequenced input: peripheral blood. This chain uses TRBV6-1 with TRBJ2-7, with D unresolved. The CDR3 is CASSEDVYSTYEQYF. CDR3 sequence (DNA): TGTGCCAGCAGTGAAGATGTTTACAGCACCTACGAGCAGTACTTC.